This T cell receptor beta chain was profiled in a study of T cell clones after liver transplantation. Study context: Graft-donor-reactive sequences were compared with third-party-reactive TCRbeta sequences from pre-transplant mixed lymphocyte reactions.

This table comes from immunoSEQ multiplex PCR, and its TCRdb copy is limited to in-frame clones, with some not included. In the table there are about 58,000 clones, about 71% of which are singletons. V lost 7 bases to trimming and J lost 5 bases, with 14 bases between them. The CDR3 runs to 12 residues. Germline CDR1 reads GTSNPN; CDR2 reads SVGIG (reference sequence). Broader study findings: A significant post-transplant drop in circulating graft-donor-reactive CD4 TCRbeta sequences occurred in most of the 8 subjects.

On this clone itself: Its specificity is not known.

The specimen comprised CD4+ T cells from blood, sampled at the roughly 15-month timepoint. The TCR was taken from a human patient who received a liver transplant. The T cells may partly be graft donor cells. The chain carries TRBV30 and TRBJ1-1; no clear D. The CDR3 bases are TGTGCCTCCCTGTTTTTCGGGACTGAAGCTTTCTTT. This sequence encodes CASLFFGTEAFF. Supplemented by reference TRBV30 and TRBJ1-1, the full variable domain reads SQTIHQWPATLVQPVGSPLSLECTVEGTSNPNLYWYRQAAGRGLQLLFYSVGIGQISSEVPQNLSASRPQDRQFILSSKKLLLSDSGFYLCASLFFGTEAFFGQGTRLTVV.